A single sample is the source of the 4 T cell receptor beta chains below, sequenced in a study of Graves' ophthalmopathy and Graves' hyperthyroidism. TCR beta CDR3 amplification used RNA transcripts. The first-round RT-PCR employed HTBI primers together with the Qiagen OneStep RT-PCR kit. A multiplex PCR was then performed as the second round. Using its own MiXCR run on the multiplex PCR reads, TCRdb lists one record per CDR3 protein. Here the sample spans around 1,200,000 distinct CDR3 sequences, about 38% being singletons. Sequenced: peripheral blood or thyroid tissue (not recorded which). The receptors stem from an adult man with Graves' hyperthyroidism.

The V call is TRBV25-1, the J call TRBJ2-7; D possibly uses TRBD1 or TRBD2 (5 bases each). V was trimmed by 8 bases and J by 0 bases, leaving 11 bases between them. In germline, CDR1 is MGHDK, CDR2 SYGVNS. This CDR3 spans 13 amino acids. CDR3 in amino acids: CASLVGVSYEQYF. The CDR3 nucleotides are TGTGCCAGCTTAGTGGGGGTCTCCTACGAGCAGTACTTC.

CDR3 amino acids: CASSETAGEVTGELFF. CDR3 sequence (DNA): TGTGCCAGCAGTGAAACGGCGGGAGAGGTCACCGGGGAGCTGTTTTTT. The genes are TRBV2 and TRBJ2-2, with TRBD2 matching 7 bases. CDR3 length equals 16 residues. In germline, CDR1 is SNHLY, CDR2 FYNNEI. V lost 2 bases and J lost 4; bases outside the gene matches: 7.

This clonotype was found a few times. The chain couples TRBV28 to TRBJ2-5; 8 nucleotides line up with TRBD2. V dropped 3 bases and J dropped 4; count of bases not matched to a gene: 4. Per germline, CDR1 MDHEN and CDR2 SYDVKM. This CDR3 has 14 amino acids. CDR3 residues: CASSLRGVRETQYF. The DNA of the CDR3 is TGTGCCAGCAGTTTGCGGGGGGTTCGAGAGACCCAGTACTTC.

This clonotype occurred many times. V gene TRBV7-9 combines with J gene TRBJ1-6; D may be TRBD1 (6 bases). The CDR3 is 14 amino acids. V lost 4 bases and J 11 bases, leaving 15 bases between the germline ends. Germline CDR1 and CDR2: SEHNR and FQNEAQ (reference sequence). The CDR3 bases are TGTGCCAGCAGCTCCCGGGACAAGCGGACACCCCTCCACTTT. Translation gives CASSSRDKRTPLHF.